The 16 T cell receptor beta chains in this list originate from one sample, sequenced in a study of Ad26.COV2.S vaccination and SARS-CoV-2 variants (dated by TCRdb to the early 2020s). Library preparation used the immunoSEQ multiplex PCR assay. The table was pulled from immuneACCESS by TCRdb, which kept in-frame rearrangements only. Such tables lose some clones; where checked, under half of the loss comes from unresolved V genes, and the rest has no known cause. This sample comprises roughly 410,000 clones, around 82% of them detected only once. Approximately 7% of the sample is in the top ten clones. In light of the paper, this sample's treatment or condition label describes: around 19 received Ad26.COV2.S at low or high dose, single or two shots; about 5 received placebo; per-sample allocation not given. Repertoires of vaccine and placebo recipients were sequenced from samples collected on day 63 after the first injection.

The sequencing used peripheral blood, collected in a trial of Ad26.COV2.S vaccine versus placebo. Source of these receptors: a person aged 18-60 years who received the Ad26.COV2.S COVID-19 vaccine or a placebo.

V gene TRBV19 combines with J gene TRBJ1-5; D call uncertain. Germline V CDR1 and CDR2: LNHDA, SQIVND (reference sequence). Trimming left V 5 bases short and J 7 bases short, with 12 bases between. CDR3 length equals 13 residues. This CDR3 reads CASSPERVQPQHF. As DNA, the CDR3 is TGTGCCAGTAGTCCTGAGCGGGTCCAGCCCCAGCATTTT.

The chain uses TRBV6-5 and TRBJ2-7; TRBD1 might be the D (6 bases). The germline V gene has CDR1 MNHEY and CDR2 SVGAGI. The CDR3 extends over 13 amino acids. Trimming cost V 6 bases and J 4 bases, with 13 bases left between them. The DNA of the CDR3 is TGTGCCAGCAGATTGACAGGAAAGTACGAGCAGTACTTC. This encodes CASRLTGKYEQYF.

The DNA for the CDR3 is TGCGCCAGCAGCTGGCGCGGGGGGTCCTACGAGCAGTACTTC. Translation: CASSWRGGSYEQYF. The chain combines TRBV5-1 with TRBJ2-7, with 8 bases lining up with TRBD2. From germline, CDR1 is SGHRS and CDR2 YFSETQ. CDR3 length: 14 residues. J was trimmed by 1 base and V by 3 bases; bases with no gene match: 3.

This sequence joins TRBV5-4 and TRBJ2-2; TRBD2 is a possible D gene (6 bases). Per the germline V gene, CDR1 is SGHNT and CDR2 is YYREEE (reference sequence). V lost 4 bases to trimming and J lost 0 bases, with 10 bases between them. The CDR3 consists of 15 residues. CDR3 amino acids: CASSGWGANTGELFF. DNA for the CDR3: TGTGCCAGCAGCGGGTGGGGGGCGAACACCGGGGAGCTGTTTTTT.

This rearrangement joins TRBV5-1 to TRBJ2-1; D is unclear. Between the trimmed V and J ends, which lost 2 bases and 0 bases, there was a span of 6 bases. Germline assignment: CDR1 SGHRS and CDR2 YFSETQ. The CDR3 has 14 residues. CDR3 nucleotide sequence: TGCGCCAGCAGCTTAAGCAGCTCCTACAATGAGCAGTTCTTC. It encodes CASSLSSSYNEQFF.

The chain carries TRBV18 and TRBJ1-1; the D gene is possibly TRBD1 (5 bases). Trimming took off 6 bases at V and 4 bases at J, with 18 bases between the two ends. Germline assignment: CDR1 KGHSH and CDR2 LQKENI. This CDR3 comprises 15 residues. The CDR3 DNA follows: TGTGCCAGCTCGTTAACCGGGACGCAGCGCACTGAAGCTTTCTTT. Translating gives CASSLTGTQRTEAFF. The full variable domain, rest sourced from reference TRBV18 and TRBJ1-1, is NAGVMQNPRHLVRRRGQEARLRCSPMKGHSHVYWYRQLPEEGLKFMVYLQKENIIDESGMPKERFSAEFPKEGPSILRIQQVVRGDSAAYFCASSLTGTQRTEAFFGQGTRLTVV.

V and J are TRBV5-1 and TRBJ2-1, with 7 positions matching TRBD1. CDR3 length: 13 residues. Looked up from germline, CDR1 is SGHRS and CDR2 is YFSETQ. Trimming took 0 bases from V and 9 from J; bases not matched to a gene: 3. CDR3 region: CASSLDRGREQFF. The CDR3 coding sequence is TGCGCCAGCAGCTTGGACAGGGGCCGTGAGCAGTTCTTC.

This clone was detected ten times or more. The rearrangement uses TRBV4-1 and TRBJ2-7; D is unclear. Per the germline V gene, CDR1 is MGHRA and CDR2 is YSYEKL. V lost 3 bases and J lost 2, with 8 bases in between. The CDR3 loop spans 13 amino acids. This CDR3 reads CASSQGSTYEQYF. In DNA form, the CDR3 reads TGCGCCAGCAGCCAGGGATCTACCTACGAGCAGTACTTC.

The chain has TRBV19 and TRBJ2-1; a possible D gene is TRBD2 (6 bases). Per the germline V gene, CDR1 is LNHDA and CDR2 is SQIVND (reference sequence). V was cut by 10 bases and J by 6 bases, with 10 bases left in between. The CDR3 has 11 residues. In DNA form, the CDR3 reads TGTGCCACGAGCGGGCTCAATGAGCAGTTCTTC. Amino acids: CATSGLNEQFF.

V is TRBV19 and J is TRBJ1-2; 8 nucleotides match TRBD1. With 4 bases clipped from V and 4 bases from J, the junction kept 8 bases outside the gene matches. Germline CDR1 reads LNHDA; CDR2 reads SQIVND (reference sequence). The CDR3 is 15 amino acids. The CDR3 spells CASSNPDRATYGYTF. The CDR3 nucleotides are TGTGCCAGTAGTAACCCGGACAGGGCGACCTATGGCTACACCTTC.

The V call is TRBV11-2, the J call TRBJ2-2, with TRBD2 identical over 15 bases. The CDR3 runs 16 residues. The V gene's germline CDR1 is SGHAT and CDR2 FQNNGV. Trimming cost V 5 bases and J 7 bases; bases outside gene matches: 5. This chain's CDR3 is CASSGGLAGGDGELFF. CDR3 DNA: TGTGCCAGCAGCGGGGGACTAGCGGGAGGTGACGGGGAGCTGTTTTTT.

J is TRBJ1-1 and V is TRBV7-9; D not resolved. V lost 2 bases and J lost 10, with 14 bases in between. Germline assignment: CDR1 SEHNR and CDR2 FQNEAQ (reference sequence). The CDR3 loop spans 13 amino acids. The CDR3 spells CASSLIPGLGAFF. Written as DNA, the CDR3 is TGTGCCAGCAGCTTAATCCCCGGCCTTGGAGCTTTCTTT.

V and J are TRBV2 and TRBJ1-3; the match to TRBD1 covers 9 bases. CDR3 size: 17 residues. After removal of 8 bases from V and 2 bases from J, the junction contained 13 bases not matched to a gene. Germline loops: CDR1 SNHLY, CDR2 FYNNEI. The CDR3: CASRRDRALITGNTIYF. The CDR3 DNA is TGTGCCAGCCGCCGGGACAGGGCCCTCATTACTGGAAACACCATATATTTT.

The rearrangement links TRBV4-2 to TRBJ1-6, with D possibly being TRBD1 (5 bases). V lost 2 bases, J lost 0 bases, and 11 bases lay in between. Germline values: CDR1 LGHNA, CDR2 YNFKEQ. CDR3 length: 17 amino acids. CDR3 in amino acids: CASSQSGIGSYNSPLHF. The CDR3 DNA reads as TGTGCCAGCAGCCAATCAGGGATAGGCTCCTATAATTCACCCCTCCACTTT.

This chain links TRBV9 with TRBJ2-7; 9 nucleotides line up with TRBD1. The V and J ends lost 4 bases and 7 bases, in that order; junction bases with no gene match: 9. Germline assignment: CDR1 SGDLS and CDR2 YYNGEE. The CDR3 consists of 14 residues. This chain's CDR3 is CASSTRGTGNEQYF. CDR3 DNA sequence: TGTGCCAGCAGCACCAGAGGGACAGGGAATGAGCAGTACTTC. The full variable domain, completed using reference TRBV9 and TRBJ2-7, is DSGVTQTPKHLITATGQRVTLRCSPRSGDLSVYWYQQSLDQGLQFLIQYYNGEERAKGNILERFSAQQFPDLHSELNLSSLELGDSALYFCASSTRGTGNEQYFGPGTRLTVT.

The V gene is TRBV11-2, the J gene TRBJ2-5, with a weak D call TRBD2 (6 bases). CDR1 SGHAT and CDR2 FQNNGV come from the germline V gene. CDR3 length: 13 residues. V lost 7 bases and J lost 3, with 12 bases in between. In DNA, the CDR3 is TGTGCCAGCAATTTTCCGGGAGAAGAGACCCAGTACTTC. This translates into CASNFPGEETQYF.